This T cell receptor (beta chain) appears in the sequencing data of a study of blood T cells in healthy people across ages (dated by TCRdb to between 2014 and 2017). About the investigation overall: In model experiments, template switching captured roughly one uniquely barcoded TCR beta cDNA molecule for every two T cells. Age-related changes in TCR beta repertoire diversity were measured in the study by deep sequencing normalized with unique cDNA molecular identifiers. The donors were divided into four age groups: young (average approximately 15 years), middle-aged (about 41), aged (62) and long-lived (roughly 88). To avoid experimental bias, donors of different ages were spread randomly across the sequencing lanes. Using the same blood draw, the study looked at two additional independent replicas of 1 million unique cDNA reads for two donors, one aged 18 to 29 and the other aged 80 or older.

The library was produced with 5' RACE. Instrument used: Illumina HiSeq 2500. A second about 7 to 12 cycle PCR used a sample-barcoded 5' primer and a J-beta primer mix. Each TCR beta cDNA molecule received a unique molecular identifier from a template-switch 5' adaptor carrying 12 random nucleotides. Each sample yielded at least 2.5 million CDR3-containing paired-end reads. First-strand cDNA was synthesized from all RNA with the Mint cDNA synthesis kit, primed by a TRBC-specific oligonucleotide. Following uracil-DNA glycosylase treatment, a first 18-cycle PCR with universal primers M1SS and BC2_uni_R was performed on all cDNA. Processing in the source paper ran as follows. For normalization, 1 million high-quality reads, each with a distinct molecular identifier, were randomly selected from each sample. Reads with shared molecular identifiers were discarded instead of being binned into consensus sequences. CDR3 identification, clonotype clustering and error correction used MiTCR with a Q25 quality threshold and the strictest error-elimination algorithm. A nonparametric unseen species model with Euler transformation was used to estimate lower-bound total TCR beta diversity. Starting from the raw public reads, TCRdb applied fastp trimming at Q25, assembled clones with MiXCR and retained in-frame beta chains. Rows with a matching CDR3 protein are joined into one entry that keeps the most common DNA and genes. TCRdb, not the authors, supplied the V and J calls. Counted in this sample were about 650,000 distinct CDR3 sequences; around 52% of them appeared once. The ten largest clones take up roughly 13% of the sample.

The CDR3 covers 19 residues, taking in both the cysteine and the phenylalanine. Only the CDR3 portion is preserved as DNA: 57 bases, with reading frame beginning at the first base. Here V drops 0 bases and J drops 3 bases, and the junction holds 12 bases not matched to any gene. The germline V gene provides CDR1 SGDLS and CDR2 YYNGEE. Concerning this clonotype itself: Which antigen it targets is not known. Base qualities are not provided; no much larger clone lies one nucleotide away.

Paper-wide results and their limitations: Because donor CMV infection status was unknown, age-related changes in expanded clonotypes were potentially confounded. There was a strong correlation between observed TCR beta diversity and the percentage of naive T cells measured by flow cytometry. Compared with the aged group, the long-lived group had more naive CD4+ T cells, fewer expanded clones and increased TCR diversity, a pattern suggesting age selection. As age increased, observed TCR beta diversity per million T cells dropped in a roughly linear way, and a significant reduction was already evident by age about 40. Conclusive comparison of naive and antigen-experienced compartments was prevented by the profiling of bulk unsorted PBMCs. Estimates of total diversity based on one million sequenced T cells were regarded as lower bounds and as underestimates.

The donors were 40 or so Caucasian individuals from Russia, aged 6 to 90 years, who were systemically healthy. Approximately 10 milliliters of peripheral blood were collected from each donor into EDTA-treated Vacutainer tubes. Ficoll-Paque density-gradient centrifugation was used to isolate PBMCs, with at least 6.5 million per sample. Total RNA, at least 5.5 micrograms per sample, was extracted from PBMCs with Trizol reagent. The percentages of naive CD45RAhigh/CD27high T cells were determined by flow cytometry on a PBMC aliquot from every donor. Sequencing was carried out using blood. This receptor was obtained from a woman of 80 years or more in good health. The sequence is built from TRBV9 and TRBJ2-3, and TRBD1 aligns with 11 junction nucleotides. CDR3 sequence: CASSVGNTWDRGETDTQYF. DNA sequence: TGTGCCAGCAGCGTAGGGAATACGTGGGACAGGGGGGAAACAGATACGCAGTATTTT.